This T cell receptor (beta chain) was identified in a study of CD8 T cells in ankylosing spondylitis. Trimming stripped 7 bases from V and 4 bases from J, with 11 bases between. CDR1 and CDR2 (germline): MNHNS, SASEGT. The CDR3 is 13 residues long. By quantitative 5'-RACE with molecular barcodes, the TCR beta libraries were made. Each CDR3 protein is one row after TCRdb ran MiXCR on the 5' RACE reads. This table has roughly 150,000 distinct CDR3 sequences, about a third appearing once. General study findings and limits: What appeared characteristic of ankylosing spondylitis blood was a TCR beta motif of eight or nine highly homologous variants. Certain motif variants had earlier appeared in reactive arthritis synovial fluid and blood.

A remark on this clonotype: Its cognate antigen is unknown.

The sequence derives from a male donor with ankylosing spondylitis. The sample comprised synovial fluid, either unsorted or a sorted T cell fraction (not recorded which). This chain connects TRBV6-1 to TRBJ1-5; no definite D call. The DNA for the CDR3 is TGTGCCAGCACTCGACATCCGAATCAGCCCCAGCATTTT. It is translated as CASTRHPNQPQHF.